Listed here are 30 T cell receptor beta chains from one sample, sequenced in a study of T-cell memory formation after mild COVID-19. A single record per CDR3 protein comes from TCRdb applying MiXCR to the 5' RACE reads. The table has about 200,000 distinct CDR3 sequences, over 9% seen once. The sequenced sample consisted of PBMCs or a T cell subset sorted from them (not recorded which). The receptor source for this set is a man aged 18-30 years who had mild COVID-19 (a few samples of this study predate the infection). Cell type and time point are not known.

This clonotype was recorded at least ten times. J is TRBJ2-3 and V is TRBV5-1; 10 bases line up with TRBD1. The CDR3 contains 17 residues. J gave up 3 bases and V 1 base, and 8 bases lay outside the gene matches. Germline V gene data show CDR1 as SGHRS and CDR2 as YFSETQ. CDR3 DNA sequence: TGCGCCAGCAGCTTGCGGAGTGCGGGACAGGGGACAGATACGCAGTATTTT. Translating gives CASSLRSAGQGTDTQYF.

This clonotype came up many times. The V call is TRBV6-5, the J call TRBJ1-6; D uncertain. CDR3 length: 15 amino acids. Per the germline V gene, CDR1 is MNHEY and CDR2 is SVGAGI. V lost 2 bases and J lost 9, with 14 bases in between. The CDR3 region is CASSYRSGSGSPLHF. CDR3 sequence (DNA): TGTGCCAGCAGTTACCGCTCCGGGTCGGGTTCACCCCTCCACTTT.

The rearrangement joins TRBV18 to TRBJ2-2, with 10 bases lining up with TRBD1. V trimming: 3 bases; J trimming: 6 bases; junction bases outside the gene matches: 4. CDR1 is KGHSH and CDR2 is LQKENI in the germline V gene. The CDR3 has 15 amino acids. CDR3 amino acids: CASSPRQGAPGELFF. The CDR3 DNA is TGTGCCAGCTCACCCCGACAGGGGGCACCCGGGGAGCTGTTTTTT.

The chain links TRBV27 to TRBJ1-1, with TRBD1 matching over 7 bases. The germline CDR1 and CDR2 sequences are MNHEY and SMNVEV (reference sequence). The V gene end was trimmed by 4 bases and the J gene end by 4 bases; junction bases not matched to a gene: 9. This CDR3 spans 15 amino acids. In DNA, the CDR3 is TGTGCCAGCAGTTCTGCAGGGGGGGGTAGCACTGAAGCTTTCTTT. This sequence encodes CASSSAGGGSTEAFF.

The chain has TRBV7-8 and TRBJ1-5, with 8 bases fitting TRBD1. Looked up from germline, CDR1 is SGHVS and CDR2 is FQNEAQ. The V segment lost 0 bases and the J segment 3 bases; nucleotides outside the gene matches: 13. CDR3 length: 19 amino acids. For the CDR3, the DNA is TGTGCCAGCAGCTTAGCGCGGGGGAGGGACAGGACTTTCAATCAGCCCCAGCATTTT. Protein: CASSLARGRDRTFNQPQHF.

This clonotype has only a few counts. Its ends do not fully match the called genes, so a read error is possible. This chain joins TRBV7-7 and TRBJ2-3; D is possibly TRBD1 or TRBD2 (5 bases each). The CDR3 has 14 amino acids. Germline V gives CDR1 SSHAT, CDR2 FNYEAQ (reference sequence). The CDR3 is CASSSIRDADTQYF. CDR3 bases: TGTGCTAGCAGCTCAATTCGGGACGCAGATACGCAGTATTTT.

This sequence joins TRBV27 and TRBJ1-1, with 7 bases that match TRBD1. Germline lookup yields CDR1 MNHEY and CDR2 SMNVEV (reference sequence). This CDR3 is 12 amino acids long. V shed 3 bases and J 8 bases; nucleotides not matched to a gene: 3. The CDR3, as DNA: TGTGCCAGCAGTTTCAGGACAGGCGAAGCTTTCTTT. This encodes CASSFRTGEAFF.

This clonotype was counted many times. This chain uses TRBV29-1 with TRBJ2-3; D gene unclear. This CDR3 region has 11 residues. V was pared by 7 bases and J by 2 bases, with 7 bases between. The V gene's germline CDR1 is SQVTM and CDR2 ANQGSEA. CDR3 amino acids: CSASDTDTQYF. CDR3 nucleotides: TGCAGCGCCTCGGACACAGATACGCAGTATTTT.

The J gene is TRBJ2-5, the V gene TRBV12-3 or TRBV12-4, with TRBD2 matching over 12 bases. With 3 bases clipped from V and 3 bases from J, the junction kept 2 bases outside the gene matches. This CDR3 has 15 residues. The CDR3 DNA follows: TGTGCCAGCAGTTTCAGACTAGCGGGGGAAGAGACCCAGTACTTC. This translates into CASSFRLAGEETQYF.

This chain links TRBV3-1 with TRBJ1-1, with a tentative D call TRBD1 (6 bases). Germline V gives CDR1 LGHDT, CDR2 YNNKEL (reference sequence). Trimming left V 0 bases short and J 10 bases short, with 12 bases between. The CDR3 is made up of 13 amino acids. For the CDR3, the DNA is TGTGCCAGCAGCCAAGATCTAGCCAGGGGAGCTTTCTTT. Protein: CASSQDLARGAFF.

The chain is built from TRBV18 and TRBJ2-2, with D possibly matching TRBD1 (5 bases). This CDR3 spans 15 amino acids. The V gene's germline CDR1 is KGHSH and CDR2 LQKENI. Deletions cut 2 bases from V and 3 bases from J, with 10 bases between. This CDR3 is CASSPGRADTGELFF. The CDR3 region has the DNA TGTGCCAGCTCACCAGGCAGGGCGGACACCGGGGAGCTGTTTTTT.

This clonotype was seen a few times. This chain links TRBV4-2 with TRBJ1-4; 7 bases fit TRBD1. The CDR3 length is 16 residues. Trimming removed 3 bases from V and 6 bases from J; junction bases left unmatched: 10. CDR1 and CDR2 (germline): LGHNA, YNFKEQ. CDR3 sequence reads: CASSHALQGRDEKLFF. The CDR3 DNA reads TGTGCCAGCAGCCACGCGCTACAGGGGCGGGATGAAAAACTGTTTTTT.

There are a few counts of this clonotype. J is TRBJ1-6 and V is TRBV7-2; D unclear. V lost 1 base, J lost 7 bases, and 14 bases lay in between. The CDR3 length is 16 residues. Germline CDR1 is SGHTA and CDR2 is FQGNSA. Here the CDR3 reads CASSLVGSLSNSPLHF. The CDR3 DNA follows: TGTGCCAGCAGCTTAGTTGGCAGCCTTTCAAATTCACCCCTCCACTTT.

The sample holds many counts of this clonotype. This chain joins TRBV5-1 and TRBJ2-7, with 8 bases lining up with TRBD1. The CDR3 length is 14 residues. Germline CDR1 is SGHRS and CDR2 is YFSETQ. V dropped 4 bases and J dropped 4; count of bases not matched to a gene: 7. CDR3 region: CASSGQGANYEQYF. CDR3 nucleotides: TGCGCCAGCAGCGGACAGGGTGCGAATTACGAGCAGTACTTC.

This clonotype was detected a few times. The V and J genes are TRBV12-5 and TRBJ2-3; D is unclear. V shed 0 bases and J shed 0 bases, with 10 bases lying between them. Germline-derived CDR1 and CDR2 are LGHNT and FRNRAP. This CDR3 region has 16 residues. CDR3 region: CASGLVVSTSTDTQYF. CDR3 DNA sequence: TGTGCTAGTGGTTTGGTCGTGAGCACTAGCACAGATACGCAGTATTTT.

V usage is TRBV27 and J usage is TRBJ2-1; 16 positions agree with TRBD2. The CDR3 is 17 residues long. V shed 0 bases and J 12 bases; nucleotides not matched to a gene: 8. CDR1 MNHEY and CDR2 SMNVEV come from the germline V gene (reference sequence). CDR3 region: CASSLSGLAGGLFAQFF. CDR3 coding DNA: TGTGCCAGCAGTTTATCGGGACTAGCGGGGGGGCTGTTTGCGCAGTTCTTC.

At least ten counts were recorded for this clonotype. The chain uses TRBV4-3 and TRBJ2-1; 9 nucleotides agree with TRBD1. V lost 3 bases, J lost 3 bases, and 9 bases stayed unmatched. Germline loops: CDR1 LGHNA, CDR2 YSLEER. The length of the CDR3 is 17 residues. CDR3 in amino acids: CASSHPTRQGGYNEQFF. CDR3 in DNA: TGCGCCAGCAGCCACCCCACCCGACAGGGGGGCTACAATGAGCAGTTCTTC.

In DNA, the CDR3 is TGTGCCAGTACCCAGGGGGCCGAGCAGTACGTC. Its protein is CASTQGAEQYV. The chain is built from TRBV7-9 and TRBJ2-7; 8 positions match TRBD1. CDR3 size: 11 residues. The V segment lost 9 bases and the J segment 6 bases; nucleotides outside the gene matches: 4. The germline V gene has CDR1 SEHNR and CDR2 FQNEAQ (reference sequence).

This clonotype was seen many times. The chain couples TRBV6-6 to TRBJ2-5; 10 bases match TRBD2. V gave up 7 bases and J gave up 5 bases; unmatched junction bases: 10. Germline CDR1 and CDR2: MNHNY and SVGAGI (reference sequence). The CDR3 covers 15 residues. CDR3 nucleotides: TGTGCCAGCATTAGACTAGCGGGCCGCGGGGAGACCCAGTACTTC. Its translation is CASIRLAGRGETQYF.

There are many counts of this clonotype. This chain connects TRBV6-5 to TRBJ2-1, with a weak D call TRBD1 (7 bases). Trimming shortened V by 8 bases and J by 0 bases, and 11 bases separated the two germline ends. The CDR3 is 14 amino acids. Germline V gene lookup returns CDR1 MNHEY and CDR2 SVGAGI. The CDR3 sequence is CASGRDSSYNEQFF. The CDR3 nucleotides read TGTGCCAGCGGGCGGGACAGCTCCTACAATGAGCAGTTCTTC.

This clonotype was found a few times. The chain is built from TRBV10-3 and TRBJ2-1; no reliable D call. The CDR3 is 13 amino acids. Trimming left V 10 bases short and J 8 bases short, with 18 bases between. Germline assignment: CDR1 ENHRY and CDR2 SYGVKD. The chain's CDR3 is CASTTFTSDEQFF. The CDR3 nucleotides read TGTGCCAGCACGACTTTCACGTCGGATGAGCAGTTCTTC.

This clonotype was found a few times. The V gene is TRBV7-2, the J gene TRBJ2-5, with D unresolved. Germline V gives CDR1 SGHTA, CDR2 FQGNSA. The CDR3 loop spans 13 amino acids. V was shortened by 1 base and J by 4 bases, with 7 bases between the two germline ends. In DNA, the CDR3 is TGTGCCAGCAGCTTAGGGGCTCCAGAGACCCAGTACTTC. Residues: CASSLGAPETQYF.

This clonotype was recorded at least ten times. The chain employs TRBV6-2 or TRBV6-3 and TRBJ2-4; 12 positions match TRBD2. Germline V gene lookup returns CDR1 MNHEY and CDR2 SVGEGT. V shed 5 bases and J 9 bases; nucleotides not matched to a gene: 5. The CDR3 length is 14 residues. CDR3 residues: CASSRTSGEGIQYF. The CDR3 nucleotides read TGTGCCAGCAGTCGGACTAGCGGGGAGGGCATTCAGTACTTC.

This clonotype has only a few counts. J is TRBJ1-2 and V is TRBV12-3 or TRBV12-4; no clear D gene. The CDR3 consists of 13 residues. V lost 2 bases, J lost 3 bases, and 7 bases lay in between. This chain's CDR3 is CASSLSTDYGYTF. The CDR3 nucleotides are TGTGCCAGCAGTTTATCAACAGACTATGGCTACACCTTC.

This chain links TRBV18 with TRBJ1-4, with D perhaps matching TRBD1 (5 bases). Germline values: CDR1 KGHSH, CDR2 LQKENI. CDR3 length: 14 amino acids. V was cut by 3 bases and J by 8 bases, with 13 bases left in between. The CDR3 reads CASSPLQDGEKLFF. CDR3 nucleotide sequence: TGTGCCAGCTCACCTCTACAGGACGGGGAAAAACTGTTTTTT.

This clonotype was seen repeatedly, ten times or more. This chain joins TRBV20-1 and TRBJ2-1; D not certain. This CDR3 has 10 amino acids. The V end lost 3 bases, the J end lost 6 bases, and 3 bases lay between the germline ends. Germline V gene lookup returns CDR1 DFQATT and CDR2 SNEGSKA (reference sequence). In DNA, the CDR3 is TGCAGTGCTAGCCGCAATGAGCAGTTCTTC. Translating gives CSASRNEQFF.

The J gene is TRBJ1-2, the V gene TRBV7-6, with D perhaps matching TRBD1 (5 bases). The CDR3 has 13 residues. V was pared by 5 bases and J by 4 bases, with 11 bases between. Looked up from germline, CDR1 is SGHVS and CDR2 is FNYEAQ. The CDR3 region is CASSPQGPYGYTF. Here the CDR3 DNA reads TGTGCCAGCAGCCCCCAGGGCCCCTATGGCTACACCTTC.

The table lists this clonotype with a few counts. The chain has TRBV6-5 and TRBJ2-1; no clear D. This CDR3 has 13 amino acids. V lost 5 bases and J 7 bases, leaving 12 bases between the germline ends. The V gene's germline CDR1 is MNHEY and CDR2 SVGAGI. This CDR3 reads CASSPPLVNEQFF. CDR3 bases: TGTGCCAGCAGTCCCCCGCTCGTAAATGAGCAGTTCTTC.

This clonotype came up a few times. The chain couples TRBV20-1 to TRBJ1-2; D is perhaps TRBD1 (6 bases). Germline loops: CDR1 DFQATT, CDR2 SNEGSKA (reference sequence). Trimming left V 4 bases short and J 3 bases short, with 18 bases between. This CDR3 contains 15 residues. CDR3 DNA sequence: TGCAGTGCTAACCTGGGGGGGCGGGAAGACTATGGCTACACCTTC. Translating it yields CSANLGGREDYGYTF.

In its sample, this clonotype was seen a few times. The V call is TRBV6-2 or TRBV6-3, the J call TRBJ2-3, with D possibly matching TRBD1 (5 bases). This CDR3 is built from 14 residues. The V and J ends lost 9 bases and 2 bases respectively, with 15 bases between them. Germline CDR1 and CDR2: MNHEY and SVGEGT. Here the CDR3 reads CASGLQVPTDTQYF. The CDR3 nucleotides are TGTGCCAGTGGATTACAGGTGCCCACAGATACGCAGTATTTT.